This record covers a single TCR beta chain. Its antigen is unknown. Per germline, CDR1 SGHTA and CDR2 FQGNSA. V was shortened by 1 base and J by 0 bases, with 8 bases between the two germline ends. CDR3 length: 15 amino acids. The data originate from a study of neoadjuvant anti-PD-1 for oral cavity cancer. Study outcomes and limitations: After neoadjuvant nivolumab, PBMC T cell clonality was significantly higher in non-responders than responders.

The data were produced by immunoSEQ multiplex PCR, yet TCRdb's version contains in-frame clones alone and is incomplete. The data contain about 14,000 clones, roughly 69% of them seen just once; the ten biggest clones take up roughly 2.9%. The sequence came from a person aged 35 to 85 with oral cavity squamous cell carcinoma. The chain uses TRBV7-2 and TRBJ2-3; TRBD2 is a possible D gene (6 bases). Specimen: PBMCs, collected before nivolumab (anti-PD-1) treatment. In DNA form, the CDR3 reads TGTGCCAGCAGCTTAGACGGGACTAGCACAGATACGCAGTATTTT. Its protein product is CASSLDGTSTDTQYF.